The entry below describes one T cell receptor (beta chain). Its matching antigen is unknown. The sample originates from a study of T cell responses to AZD1222 COVID-19 vaccine. Whole-study results and caveats: Clonal diversity was possibly underestimated, and the donors were mostly white British, with more females. With dominance at 160-218 and 743-854, vaccine-associated CD4 TCRs spanned spike.

With 5 bases clipped from V and 1 base from J, the junction kept 5 bases outside the gene matches. Germline V gives CDR1 SGHAT, CDR2 FQNNGV. The length of the CDR3 is 15 residues. The repertoire was sequenced with immunoSEQ multiplex PCR; TCRdb's copy has only in-frame clones and lacks some. The data contain 100,000 to 120,000 clones, roughly nine tenths of them seen just once; the ten biggest clones take up 1.6%. This clonotype was sampled from an adult in good health. Source: peripheral blood, taken on day 0 of AZD1222 vaccination. V and J are TRBV11-2 and TRBJ1-1, with 9 bases aligning to TRBD1. CDR3 sequence reads: CASSPRTGENTEAFF. In DNA, the CDR3 is TGTGCCAGCAGCCCCCGGACAGGGGAGAACACTGAAGCTTTCTTT.